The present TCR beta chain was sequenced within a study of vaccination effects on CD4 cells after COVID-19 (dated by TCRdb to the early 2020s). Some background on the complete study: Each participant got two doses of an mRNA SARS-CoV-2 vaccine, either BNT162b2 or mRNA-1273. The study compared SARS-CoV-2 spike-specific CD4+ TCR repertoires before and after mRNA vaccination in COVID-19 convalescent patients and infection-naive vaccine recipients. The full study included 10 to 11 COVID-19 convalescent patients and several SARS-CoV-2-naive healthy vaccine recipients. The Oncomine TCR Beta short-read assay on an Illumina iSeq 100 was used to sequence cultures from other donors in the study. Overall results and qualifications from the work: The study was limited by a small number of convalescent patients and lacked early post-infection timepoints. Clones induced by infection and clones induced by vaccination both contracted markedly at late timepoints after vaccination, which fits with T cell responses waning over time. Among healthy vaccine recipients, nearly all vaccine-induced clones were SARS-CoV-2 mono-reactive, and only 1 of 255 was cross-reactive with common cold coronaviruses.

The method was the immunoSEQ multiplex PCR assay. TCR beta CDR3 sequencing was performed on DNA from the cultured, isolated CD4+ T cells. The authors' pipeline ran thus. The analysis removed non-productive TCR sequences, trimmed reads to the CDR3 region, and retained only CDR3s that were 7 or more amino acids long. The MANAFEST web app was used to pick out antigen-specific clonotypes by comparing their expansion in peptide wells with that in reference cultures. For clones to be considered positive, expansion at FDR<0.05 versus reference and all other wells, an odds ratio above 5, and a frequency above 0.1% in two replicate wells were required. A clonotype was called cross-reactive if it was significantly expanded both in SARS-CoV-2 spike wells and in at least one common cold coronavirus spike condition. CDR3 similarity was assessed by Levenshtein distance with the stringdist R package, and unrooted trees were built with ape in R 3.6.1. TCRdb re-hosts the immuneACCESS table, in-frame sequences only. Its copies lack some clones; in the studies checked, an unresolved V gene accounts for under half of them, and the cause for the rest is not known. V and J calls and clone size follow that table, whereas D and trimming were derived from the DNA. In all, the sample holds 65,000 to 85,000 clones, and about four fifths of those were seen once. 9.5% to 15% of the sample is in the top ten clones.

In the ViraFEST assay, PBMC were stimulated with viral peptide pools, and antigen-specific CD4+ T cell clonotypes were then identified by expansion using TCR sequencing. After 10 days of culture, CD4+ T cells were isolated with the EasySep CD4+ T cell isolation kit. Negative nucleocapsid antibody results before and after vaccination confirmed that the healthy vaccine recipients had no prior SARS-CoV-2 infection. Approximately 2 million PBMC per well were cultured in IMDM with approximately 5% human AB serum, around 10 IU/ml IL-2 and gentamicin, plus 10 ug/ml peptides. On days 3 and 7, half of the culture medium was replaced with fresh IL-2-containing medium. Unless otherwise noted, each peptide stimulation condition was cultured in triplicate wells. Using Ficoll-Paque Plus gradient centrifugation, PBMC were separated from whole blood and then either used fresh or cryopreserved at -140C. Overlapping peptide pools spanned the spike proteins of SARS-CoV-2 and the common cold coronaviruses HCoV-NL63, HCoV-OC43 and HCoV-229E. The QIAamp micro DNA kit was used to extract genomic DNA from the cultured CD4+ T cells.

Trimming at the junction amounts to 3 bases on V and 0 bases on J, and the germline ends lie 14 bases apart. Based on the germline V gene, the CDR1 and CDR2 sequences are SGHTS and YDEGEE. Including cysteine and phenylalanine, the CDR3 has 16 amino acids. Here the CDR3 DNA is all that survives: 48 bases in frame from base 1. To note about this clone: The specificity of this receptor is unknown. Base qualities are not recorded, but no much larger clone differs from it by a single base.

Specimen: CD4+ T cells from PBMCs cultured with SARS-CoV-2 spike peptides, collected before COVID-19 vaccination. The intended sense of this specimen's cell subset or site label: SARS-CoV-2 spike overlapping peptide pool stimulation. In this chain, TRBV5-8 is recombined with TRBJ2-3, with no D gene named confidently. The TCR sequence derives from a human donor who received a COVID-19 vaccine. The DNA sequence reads TGTGCCAGCAGCTCGAGGACGTTGAGGAGCACAGATACGCAGTATTTT. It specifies CASSSRTLRSTDTQYF.